The TCR beta chain described here comes from a study of T cell responses to AZD1222 COVID-19 vaccine. Whole-study results and caveats: Only five or six individuals given AZD1222 were seropositive at baseline. There were vaccine-associated CD4 TCRs across spike, dominant at 160-218 and 743-854. There were mostly white British donors and more females than males, and clonal diversity was possibly underestimated. Nearly half of spike-specific TCRs reportedly target unmutated variant regions.

Regarding this clone: The antigen is not known.

The repertoire was sequenced with immunoSEQ multiplex PCR; TCRdb's copy has only in-frame clones and lacks some. The profile shows 95,000 or so clones, roughly 89% of them singletons. The CDR3 is 16 residues long. With V trimmed by 2 bases and J by 3 bases, 8 bases remained unmatched. This sequence joins TRBV5-7 and TRBJ1-5; TRBD1 matches 7 bases. TRBV5-7 is labeled an ORF, and its function is uncertain. This specimen was peripheral blood, taken on day 0 of AZD1222 vaccination. The sequence was collected from an adult in good health. The CDR3 region is CASSLMGGQVNQPQHF. The CDR3 DNA follows: TGTGCCAGCAGCTTAATGGGTGGACAGGTCAATCAGCCCCAGCATTTT.